This T cell receptor (beta chain) was captured in a study of neurological immune-mediated disorders. This clonotype was detected ten times or more. No antigen is known for it. General study results and limits: HTLV-1-associated myelopathy showed the most TCR clonal expansion; multiple sclerosis the least, below healthy controls. No CDR3 amino acid sequences recurred among expanded clones across subjects, suggesting private repertoires in all groups.

5'RACE with 10-nucleotide random UMIs produced the cDNA. MiXCR was run by TCRdb on the 5' RACE reads, yielding one entry per CDR3 protein. The table has roughly 48,000 distinct CDR3 sequences, 9.5% to 15% seen once. Time point described: longitudinal time-point 3. Unsorted libraries were prepared from 2 million PBMCs that had been stored at -80 C. Germline V gene data show CDR1 as SGHRS and CDR2 as YFSETQ. V lost 7 bases, J lost 2 bases, and 15 bases lay in between. CDR3 length: 14 residues. The source material was PBMCs. The rearrangement joins TRBV5-1 to TRBJ2-5, with D possibly TRBD2 on 6 matching bases. This TCR derives from a male donor with HTLV-1-associated myelopathy (HAM/TSP). CDR3 DNA: TGCGCCAGCCATGCGGGGACCACACAAGAGACCCAGTACTTC. This sequence encodes CASHAGTTQETQYF.